This T cell receptor (beta chain) appears in the sequencing data of a study of human T cells and chemical hapten exposure. TCRdb redid the calling of the RACE reads with MiXCR, one entry per CDR3 protein. The top ten hold under 2.5% of the sample, which has nearly 95,000 distinct CDR3 sequences, approximately 10% seen once. Time point indicated: patch test 2, 6 weeks after DPC sensitization. Treatment: therapeutic diphenylcyclopropenone sensitization with weekly scalp DPC. In this sample, this clonotype turned up a few times. The clonotype comes from a man aged 35 to 55 with alopecia areata. Some clones in this sample may be carry-over from other donors' samples. Sample: whole blood, taken in connection with sensitization to the hapten diphenylcyclopropenone (DPC).

The CDR3 sequence is CAISWTSGDRETQYF. CDR3 coding DNA: TGTGCCATCAGCTGGACTAGCGGGGACCGAGAGACCCAGTACTTC. The chain is built from TRBV10-3 and TRBJ2-5; TRBD2 agrees at 12 bases. The germline V gene encodes CDR1 ENHRY and CDR2 SYGVKD. Losses at the gene ends were 6 bases for V and 4 bases for J; bases not matched to a gene: 6. CDR3 length equals 15 residues.